The 11 T cell receptor beta chains below were found in one sample sequenced in a study of shared clonotypes between healthy human individuals. Naive CD8 cells comprised CD45RO-negative, CCR7-positively selected cells, excluding terminally differentiated effector memory CD45RA+ cells. The data were produced by immunoSEQ multiplex PCR, yet TCRdb's version contains in-frame clones alone and is incomplete. The sample has around 2.1 million clones; about 92% are singletons. Sequencing was carried out using naive CD8+ T cells from PBMCs. These receptors all come from a man younger than 35 in good health. Some clones in this sample may be carry-over from other donors' samples.

V is TRBV28 and J is TRBJ2-1, with D possibly being TRBD1 (5 bases). The CDR3 is made up of 15 amino acids. The germline V gene has CDR1 MDHEN and CDR2 SYDVKM. Trimming removed 1 base from V and 3 bases from J, with 10 bases in between. The CDR3 bases are TGTGCCAGCAGTTTATTGGGGCAGGGCTACAATGAGCAGTTCTTC. Amino acids: CASSLLGQGYNEQFF.

V is TRBV2 and J is TRBJ2-1; D is unresolved. This CDR3 region has 15 residues. Trimming took off 7 bases at V and 4 bases at J, with 17 bases between the two ends. Germline CDR1 reads SNHLY; CDR2 reads FYNNEI. The CDR3 coding sequence is TGTGCCAGCATGCCCGACGCAAGAGCGTACAATGAGCAGTTCTTC. Translation: CASMPDARAYNEQFF.

This chain uses TRBV9 with TRBJ1-2; the D gene is possibly TRBD1 (6 bases). V lost 0 bases and J lost 7, with 10 bases in between. Looked up from germline, CDR1 is SGDLS and CDR2 is YYNGEE. The length of the CDR3 is 13 residues. The CDR3 DNA reads TGTGCCAGCAGCGTAGCTCAGGGGCCTGGCTACACCTTC. It yields the protein CASSVAQGPGYTF.

The chain is built from TRBV5-4 and TRBJ2-3; D uncertain. Trimming took 4 bases from V and 1 from J, leaving 25 bases between them. The germline gives CDR1 SGHNT, CDR2 YYREEE (reference sequence). This CDR3 contains 19 residues. CDR3 sequence (DNA): TGTGCCAGCAGCGAACGAGTGGCGTCCTGGGGATCGGGCACAGATACGCAGTATTTT. As protein: CASSERVASWGSGTDTQYF.

The chain employs TRBV9 and TRBJ2-3; TRBD1 is a possible D gene (5 bases). Germline CDR1 is SGDLS and CDR2 is YYNGEE. V lost 0 bases and J lost 0, with 14 bases in between. The CDR3 has 17 residues. The CDR3 DNA is TGTGCCAGCAGCGTAGAGGGGCTGGGTGGGAGCACAGATACGCAGTATTTT. Translating it yields CASSVEGLGGSTDTQYF.

This clone occurred once. Different DNA sequences within this sample yield the same CDR3. The gene calls are TRBV7-3 and TRBJ2-1; a weak D match, TRBD1 (6 bases). CDR3 size: 13 residues. V was pared by 2 bases and J by 7 bases, with 9 bases between. Germline-derived CDR1 and CDR2 are SGHTA and FQGTGA. CDR3 loop: CASSLGGGNEQFF. The CDR3 region has the DNA TGTGCCAGCAGCTTAGGGGGCGGGAATGAGCAGTTCTTC.

This chain joins TRBV5-8 and TRBJ1-5, with TRBD1 matching over 8 bases. Germline loops: CDR1 SGHTS, CDR2 YDEGEE. V shed 0 bases and J 2 bases; nucleotides not matched to a gene: 4. The CDR3 contains 16 residues. The CDR3 loop is CASSLASGGGNQPQHF. The CDR3, as DNA: TGTGCCAGCAGCTTGGCCTCAGGGGGCGGCAATCAGCCCCAGCATTTT.

In DNA form, the CDR3 reads TGTGCCAGCAGTACCTTCCTGCTAACCGGGACAGGGTTCTACGAGCAGTACTTC. Protein: CASSTFLLTGTGFYEQYF. The gene calls are TRBV27 and TRBJ2-7; 9 nucleotides line up with TRBD1. V was pared by 5 bases and J by 3 bases, with 17 bases of the junction left unmatched. There are 18 residues in the CDR3. Per germline, CDR1 MNHEY and CDR2 SMNVEV (reference sequence).

The chain employs TRBV27 and TRBJ1-1, with a weak D call TRBD1 (6 bases). The CDR3 is made up of 15 amino acids. CDR1 and CDR2 from the germline V gene are MNHEY and SMNVEV (reference sequence). V was pared by 3 bases and J by 4 bases, with 15 bases between. CDR3 coding DNA: TGTGCCAGCAGTTTGTCCAGGGGTTTGGGCACTGAAGCTTTCTTT. Its protein product is CASSLSRGLGTEAFF.

On this clone: Other DNA sequences in the same sample also yield this CDR3. The chain has TRBV7-9 and TRBJ2-7; 7 bases match TRBD2. There are 15 residues in the CDR3. V lost 4 bases and J lost 2; bases outside the gene matches: 8. Germline V gives CDR1 SEHNR, CDR2 FQNEAQ (reference sequence). DNA for the CDR3: TGTGCCAGCAGCTCTGGATTAGCGGGTGCCTACGAGCAGTACTTC. It yields the protein CASSSGLAGAYEQYF.

The V gene is TRBV15, the J gene TRBJ2-5, with 7 bases matching TRBD2. Germline values: CDR1 LNHNV, CDR2 YYDKDF (reference sequence). This CDR3 contains 14 residues. Trimming removed 8 bases from V and 1 base from J; junction bases left unmatched: 7. The CDR3 DNA follows: TGTGCCACCGGGGACTACCGTATCCAAGAGACCCAGTACTTC. Residues: CATGDYRIQETQYF.